Listed below are T cell receptor beta chains from one sample, sequenced in a study of T cell responses to AZD1222 COVID-19 vaccine. Only in-frame clones appear in the TCRdb table, and some are missing; sequencing was by immunoSEQ multiplex PCR. The data contain 110,000 or so clones, more than 70% of them singletons. The input for sequencing was peripheral blood, taken 28 days after the second AZD1222 dose. The receptors were gathered from an adult who received the AZD1222 COVID-19 vaccine. The CDR3 runs from the conserved cysteine through the conserved F or W. A D gene is named only where the DNA matches it firmly. The size field is filled for only some rows; it gives once, few, many or a size class.

d_gene	len	abundance	v_gene	j_gene	CDR3nt	CDR3aa
NA	13	NA	TRBV11-2	TRBJ1-3	TGTGCCAGCAGCCCGACACCTGGAAACACCATATATTTT	CASSPTPGNTIYF
NA	13	NA	TRBV27	TRBJ1-2	TGTGCCAGCAAATACGGGGCAGAGCATGGCTACACCTTC	CASKYGAEHGYTF
NA	14	NA	TRBV15	TRBJ2-7	TGTGCCACCAGCAGAGAGGACGGGTCCTACGAGCAGTACTTC	CATSREDGSYEQYF
NA	12	NA	TRBV18	TRBJ1-2	TGTGCCAGCTCGTCGGGGTATGGTGGCTACACCTTC	CASSSGYGGYTF
NA	13	NA	TRBV12-3/TRBV12-4	TRBJ2-3	TGTGCCAGCAGTTTCACCAGCCCGGATACGCAGTATTTT	CASSFTSPDTQYF
TRBD1	17	NA	TRBV3-1/TRBV3-2	TRBJ2-2	TGTGCCAGCAGCCAGGGTAAATGGACAGGGGGTACCGGGGAGCTGTTTTTT	CASSQGKWTGGTGELFF
NA	14	NA	TRBV19	TRBJ1-1	TGTGCCAGTAGAACGGGAGGGGCCAACACTGAAGCTTTCTTT	CASRTGGANTEAFF
TRBD2	15	NA	TRBV18	TRBJ2-1	TGTGCCAGCTCACCACTAGCGGGGGTCTACAATGAGCAGTTCTTC	CASSPLAGVYNEQFF
NA	15	NA	TRBV3-1/TRBV3-2	TRBJ2-2	TGTGCCAGCACCGAGGGGATGTGGAACACCGGGGAGCTGTTTTTT	CASTEGMWNTGELFF
NA	17	once	TRBV4-2	TRBJ1-3	TGTGCCAGCAGCCAAGGGTTCGGGGGGAGCTCTGGAAACACCATATATTTT	CASSQGFGGSSGNTIYF
TRBD2	14	NA	TRBV18	TRBJ2-7	TGTGCCAGCTCACCCGCGGGGGGGAAAAACGAGCAGTACTTC	CASSPAGGKNEQYF
NA	11	NA	TRBV20-1	TRBJ1-2	TGCAGTGCTAGTGTTGCCTATGGCTACACCTTC	CSASVAYGYTF
NA	14	once	TRBV7-2	TRBJ1-3	TGTGCCAGCAGCTTAGGTTTGACTGGAAACACCATATATTTT	CASSLGLTGNTIYF
NA	13	NA	TRBV10-3	TRBJ1-1	TGTGCCATCACGGACAGCGGGAACACTGAAGCTTTCTTT	CAITDSGNTEAFF
TRBD2	14	NA	TRBV5-1	TRBJ2-1	TGCGCCAGCGGTCTTAGCGGGGACTACAATGAGCAGTTCTTC	CASGLSGDYNEQFF
TRBD1	17	NA	TRBV7-2	TRBJ2-7	TGTGCCAGCAGCTTAGAGGGGGCGACTCCCTTACTATACGAGCAGTACTTC	CASSLEGATPLLYEQYF
NA	16	NA	TRBV28	TRBJ1-3	TGTGCCAGCAGTTTAAGTGGAGGGACATCTGGAAACACCATATATTTT	CASSLSGGTSGNTIYF
NA	15	NA	TRBV3-1/TRBV3-2	TRBJ1-6	TGTGCCAGCAGCCAATTCCCACAGGGTAATTCACCCCTCCACTTT	CASSQFPQGNSPLHF
NA	14	once	TRBV19	TRBJ2-1	TGTGCCAGTAGGAATCCCGGGGCGTACAATGAGCAGTTCTTC	CASRNPGAYNEQFF
TRBD2	16	NA	TRBV7-6	TRBJ2-5	TGTGCCAGCAGCCGACTAGCGGGGGGGCCTGGGGAGACCCAGTACTTC	CASSRLAGGPGETQYF
NA	14	NA	TRBV5-1	TRBJ1-1	TGCGCCAGCAGCTTGGCGGGACAAATCACTGAAGCTTTCTTT	CASSLAGQITEAFF
NA	15	once	TRBV2	TRBJ1-6	TGTGCCAGCAGTGAGGTCGCGGCGGGGCTGGGGGCCCTCCACTTT	CASSEVAAGLGALHF
NA	14	NA	TRBV4-3	TRBJ1-2	TGCGCCAGCAGCCAAGACACAGGGCTCTATGGCTACACCTTC	CASSQDTGLYGYTF
NA	12	NA	TRBV7-3	TRBJ1-6	TGTGCCAGCAGCCTACCAGGTTTACCCCTCCACTTT	CASSLPGLPLHF
NA	12	NA	TRBV3-1/TRBV3-2	TRBJ1-6	TGTGCCTCAGCACGGGGGGATTCACCCCTCCACTTT	CASARGDSPLHF
TRBD1	13	NA	TRBV18	TRBJ1-3	TGTGCCAGCTCCCAACAGGGGGAAAACACCATATATTTT	CASSQQGENTIYF
NA	12	NA	TRBV18	TRBJ1-1	TGTGCCAGCTCGGCAGGGAAGACTGAAGCTTTCTTT	CASSAGKTEAFF
NA	15	NA	TRBV9	TRBJ2-6	TGTGCCAGCAGCGTCGGGGTCTTTGGGGCCAACGTCCTGACTTTC	CASSVGVFGANVLTF
NA	14	NA	TRBV10-3	TRBJ1-6	TGTGCCATCAGTGACGGGGGGAATAATTCACCCCTCCACTTT	CAISDGGNNSPLHF
NA	10	few	TRBV6-5	TRBJ1-5	TGTGCCAGCAACAATCAGCCCCAGCATTTT	CASNNQPQHF
NA	13	few	TRBV7-8	TRBJ1-3	TGTGCCAGCAGCACGGGGGTATCAAACACCATATATTTT	CASSTGVSNTIYF
TRBD1	14	NA	TRBV5-1	TRBJ2-1	TGCGCCAGCAGCAGCTTAGGGACAGACAATGAGCAGTTCTTC	CASSSLGTDNEQFF
NA	15	NA	TRBV4-1	TRBJ2-5	TGCGCCAGCAGCCAAAAGCCGCACAGGGTTGAGACCCAGTACTTC	CASSQKPHRVETQYF
NA	15	NA	TRBV14	TRBJ2-7	TGTGCCAGCAGCCAAGATCCCCTCCCCCGTTCCGAGCAGTACTTC	CASSQDPLPRSEQYF
TRBD2	15	once	TRBV6-5	TRBJ2-2	TGTGCCAGCAGTAGAGCGGGGAGTAACACCGGGGAGCTGTTTTTT	CASSRAGSNTGELFF
NA	16	once	TRBV4-1	TRBJ1-1	TGCGCCAGCAGCCAAGTACTGAGCAGGGTGGGCGCTGAAGCTTTCTTT	CASSQVLSRVGAEAFF
NA	14	NA	TRBV6-5	TRBJ2-2	TGTGCCAGCAGGGCGAACCCGAACACCGGGGAGCTGTTTTTT	CASRANPNTGELFF
TRBD1	14	NA	TRBV6-5	TRBJ1-5	TGTGCCAGCAGGGGACAGGGGGCCAATCAGCCCCAGCATTTT	CASRGQGANQPQHF
NA	13	NA	TRBV14	TRBJ1-3	TGTGCCAGCAGACTCAGGGCTGGAAACACCATATATTTT	CASRLRAGNTIYF
NA	14	NA	TRBV6-2/TRBV6-3	TRBJ2-2	TGTGCCAGCAGTTACGGGAGCCCCCCCGGGGAGCTGTTTTTT	CASSYGSPPGELFF
NA	16	NA	TRBV6-1	TRBJ2-2	TGTGCCAGCAGTGAATCCCGACAGGCTAGGGCCGGGGAGCTGTTTTTT	CASSESRQARAGELFF
TRBD1	16	NA	TRBV9	TRBJ1-2	TGTGCCAGCAGCGTAGCCGGGACAGGGGGCGGCTATGGCTACACCTTC	CASSVAGTGGGYGYTF
NA	14	NA	TRBV20-1	TRBJ1-3	TGCAGTGCTAGTGGGGGGCTTATAGGAAACACCATATATTTT	CSASGGLIGNTIYF
NA	15	NA	TRBV5-6	TRBJ2-3	TGTGCCAGCAGCTTTTACGGGGGAGACACAGATACGCAGTATTTT	CASSFYGGDTDTQYF
NA	18	NA	TRBV5-1	TRBJ1-5	TGCGCCAGCAGCTTCGAAGTCCAGGCGTTACTTAGCAATCAGCCCCAGCATTTT	CASSFEVQALLSNQPQHF
TRBD1	13	once	TRBV14	TRBJ2-7	TGTGCCAGCAGACGACAGGGCTCCTACGAGCAGTACTTC	CASRRQGSYEQYF
NA	15	NA	TRBV7-9	TRBJ1-3	TGTGCCAGCAGCTTACAGCTAGGGTCTGGAAACACCATATATTTT	CASSLQLGSGNTIYF
TRBD1	15	NA	TRBV19	TRBJ2-1	TGTGCCAGTAGTATACTAGGGACAGGGTACAATGAGCAGTTCTTC	CASSILGTGYNEQFF
NA	18	NA	TRBV7-9	TRBJ1-6	TGTGCCAGCAGCTTGGTCCGCCAGGCTAGCTCCTATAATTCACCCCTCCACTTT	CASSLVRQASSYNSPLHF
NA	13	NA	TRBV7-9	TRBJ1-1	TGTGCCAGCAGCTTATGGGGTGATTCTGAAGCTTTCTTT	CASSLWGDSEAFF
NA	19	NA	TRBV6-1	TRBJ2-7	TGTGCCAGCAGTGAATTTTGGGGTGGCAGTCCAGACGTAAGATACGAGCAGTACTTC	CASSEFWGGSPDVRYEQYF
NA	13	NA	TRBV4-2	TRBJ2-2	TGTGCCAGCAGCCAAGTGTCATCTGGGGAGCTGTTTTTT	CASSQVSSGELFF
NA	14	NA	TRBV10-3	TRBJ2-5	TGTGCCATCAGTGAGTCGAACAGAGAAGAGACCCAGTACTTC	CAISESNREETQYF
TRBD1	16	NA	TRBV6-4	TRBJ1-5	TGTGCCAGCACCCCTACGGACAGGGGGTTGAGTCAGCCCCAGCATTTT	CASTPTDRGLSQPQHF
TRBD1	14	NA	TRBV10-3	TRBJ1-1	TGTGCCATCAGCGGACAGGGGGCTGACACTGAAGCTTTCTTT	CAISGQGADTEAFF